This paragraph reports one T cell receptor (beta chain). Its antigen is unknown. Base qualities were left out, and no much larger clone turns up one base away. To prepare the library, 5' RACE was applied. Sequencing used an Illumina HiSeq 2500. A second PCR of 7 to 11 cycles was run with a J-beta primer mix and a sample-barcoded 5' primer. Each TCR beta cDNA molecule received a unique molecular identifier from a template-switch 5' adaptor carrying 12 random nucleotides. Each sample yielded at least 3 million CDR3-containing paired-end reads. First-strand cDNA synthesis was performed from all RNA using the Mint cDNA synthesis kit, with priming by a TRBC-specific oligonucleotide. All cDNA was treated with uracil-DNA glycosylase and then went through a first 18-cycle PCR with the universal primers M1SS and BC2_uni_R. As for the authors' bioinformatics: For normalization, 1 million high-quality reads were randomly selected from each sample, with every read carrying a distinct molecular identifier. Instead of being binned into consensus sequences, reads with shared molecular identifiers were discarded. MiTCR, set to a Q25 quality threshold and the strictest error-elimination algorithm, was used for CDR3 identification, clonotype clustering and error correction. A nonparametric unseen species model using Euler transformation provided a lower-bound estimate of total TCR beta diversity. TCRdb took the public reads, trimmed them with fastp at Q25, ran MiXCR for clone calling and kept in-frame beta chains. Each entry is one CDR3 protein sequence, shown with its most common DNA and genes. The V and J calls were not made by the authors but by TCRdb's processing. Within this sample are approximately 1,000,000 distinct CDR3 sequences, with 35% to 40% of them counted one time only. The ten biggest clones cover 10% to 15% of the sample.

Based on the germline V gene, the CDR1 and CDR2 sequences are SQVTM and ANQGSEA. The CDR3 starts with the cysteine, ends with the phenylalanine, and has 14 residues. Solely the CDR3 DNA is kept, with 42 bases framed from the first base. The V end gives up 1 base and the J end 5 bases, leaving 3 bases in the junction not matched to a gene. The data were taken from a study of blood T cells in healthy people across ages (dated by TCRdb to about 2015). Looking at the study overall: In model experiments, template switching captured about one uniquely barcoded TCR beta cDNA molecule for every two T cells. To track age-related changes in TCR beta repertoire diversity, the study relied on deep sequencing normalized with unique cDNA molecular identifiers. The donors were divided into four age groups: young (average around 16 years), middle-aged (about 41), aged (approximately 62) and long-lived (82). To avoid experimental bias, donors of different ages were distributed randomly across sequencing lanes. Two additional independent replicas of 1 million unique cDNA reads from the same blood draw were analyzed for two donors (one aged 18 to 30 and one aged 80 or older).

The full study reports these points: The CMV infection status of donors was not known, potentially confounding age-related changes in expanded clonotypes. Conclusive comparison of naive and antigen-experienced compartments was prevented by the profiling of bulk unsorted PBMCs. Observed TCR beta diversity per million T cells fell roughly linearly with age, and a significant reduction was already apparent by age around 40. Estimates of total diversity from one million sequenced T cells were regarded as lower bounds and underestimates. The long-lived group showed more naive CD4+ T cells, fewer expanded clones and increased TCR diversity than the aged group, suggesting age selection. The percentage of naive T cells measured by flow cytometry correlated strongly with observed TCR beta diversity.

The 39 donors, aged 6 to 90 years, were systemically healthy Caucasian individuals from Russia. About 9.6 milliliters of peripheral blood were collected from each donor into EDTA-treated Vacutainer tubes. Ficoll-Paque density-gradient centrifugation was used to isolate PBMCs, with at least 6.5 million obtained per sample. Trizol reagent was used to extract total RNA from PBMCs, with at least 5.5 micrograms per sample. For every donor, flow cytometry on a PBMC aliquot measured the percentage of naive CD45RAhigh/CD27high T cells. In this chain, TRBV29-1 is recombined with TRBJ2-1, and 9 junction bases match TRBD2. The TCR originated in a man aged 18 to 35 in good health. Sequenced: blood. The CDR3 has the sequence CSVEGLAADNEQFF. The nucleotide sequence is TGCAGCGTTGAAGGACTAGCGGCAGACAATGAGCAGTTCTTC.